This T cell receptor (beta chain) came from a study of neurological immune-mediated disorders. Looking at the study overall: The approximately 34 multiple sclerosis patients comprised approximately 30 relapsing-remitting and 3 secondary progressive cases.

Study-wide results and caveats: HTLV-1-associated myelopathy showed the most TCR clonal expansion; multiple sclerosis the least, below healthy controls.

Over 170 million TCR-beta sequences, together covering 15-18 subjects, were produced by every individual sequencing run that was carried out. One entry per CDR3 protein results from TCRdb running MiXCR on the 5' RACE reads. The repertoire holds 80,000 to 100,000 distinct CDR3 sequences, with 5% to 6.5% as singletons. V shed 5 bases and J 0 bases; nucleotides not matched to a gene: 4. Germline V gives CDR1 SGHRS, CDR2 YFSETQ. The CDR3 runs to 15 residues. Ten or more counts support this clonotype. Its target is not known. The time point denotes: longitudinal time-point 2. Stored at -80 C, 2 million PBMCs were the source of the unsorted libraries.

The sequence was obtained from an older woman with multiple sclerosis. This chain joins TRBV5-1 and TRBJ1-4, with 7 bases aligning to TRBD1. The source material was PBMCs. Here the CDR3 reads CASRSTGATNEKLFF. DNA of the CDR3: TGCGCCAGCAGATCAACAGGGGCAACTAATGAAAAACTGTTTTTT.